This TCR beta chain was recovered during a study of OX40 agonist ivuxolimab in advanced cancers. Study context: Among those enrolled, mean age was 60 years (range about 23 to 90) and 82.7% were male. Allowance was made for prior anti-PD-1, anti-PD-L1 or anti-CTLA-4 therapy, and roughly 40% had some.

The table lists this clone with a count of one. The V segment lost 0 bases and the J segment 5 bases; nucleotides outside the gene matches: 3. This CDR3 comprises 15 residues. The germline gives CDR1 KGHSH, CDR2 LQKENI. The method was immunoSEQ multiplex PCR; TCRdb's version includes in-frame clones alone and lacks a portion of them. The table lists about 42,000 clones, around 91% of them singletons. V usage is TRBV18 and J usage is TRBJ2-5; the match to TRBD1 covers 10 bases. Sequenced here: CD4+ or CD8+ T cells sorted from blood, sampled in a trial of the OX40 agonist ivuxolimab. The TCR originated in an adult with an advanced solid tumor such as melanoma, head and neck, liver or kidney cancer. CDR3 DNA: TGTGCCAGCTCACCACCGCTGGGACAGGGGGAGACCCAGTACTTC. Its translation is CASSPPLGQGETQYF.